The clone carrying this T cell receptor beta chain occurred a few times. Its antigen is still unknown. These data belong to a study of shared clonotypes between healthy human individuals. About the research overall: Three plates were used per donor for CD4 naive, three for CD4 memory, two for CD8 naive and one for CD8 memory.

Clones were sequenced by immunoSEQ multiplex PCR, and TCRdb holds only the in-frame ones, with some missing. The data show over a million clones, 78% seen once. There are 11 residues in the CDR3. CDR1 DFQATT and CDR2 SNEGSKA come from the germline V gene (reference sequence). V dropped 4 bases and J dropped 2 bases, with 5 bases sitting between them. Points from the study as a whole: Only blood samples were collected, and tissue repertoires likely differ.

Sequenced sample: memory CD4+ T cells from PBMCs. Sample subset: CD45RA-negative fraction. This sequence joins TRBV20-1 and TRBJ2-5; no clear D gene. This TCR was sampled from a man aged 18 to 30 in good health. Some clones in this sample may be carry-over from other donors' samples. Here the CDR3 DNA reads TGCAGTGCTACCGGGCAAGAGACCCAGTACTTC. Amino acid sequence: CSATGQETQYF.